This T cell receptor (beta chain) was obtained from a study of T cells in Graves' hyperthyroidism and ophthalmopathy. Study-level results: Classification by a 13 V-J model distinguished ophthalmopathy from stable hyperthyroidism.

Researchers took RNA transcripts and amplified the TCR beta CDR3 regions from them. The TCR CDR3 first-round RT-PCR relied on the HTBI primer set. From the multiplex PCR reads, TCRdb called clonotypes with MiXCR, one entry per CDR3 protein. The sample records about 640,000 distinct CDR3 sequences, around 21% being singletons. Germline V lookup: CDR1 MNHEY, CDR2 SMNVEV (reference sequence). The CDR3 spans 13 residues. V was pared by 1 base and J by 6 bases, with 3 bases of the junction left unmatched. A note on this clonotype: As yet, its antigen is unknown.

Sequencing input: blood. The TCR originated in a man aged 25-40 years with Graves' ophthalmopathy. The rearrangement joins TRBV27 to TRBJ2-7; TRBD2 agrees at 7 bases. CDR3: CASSLLGGGEQYF. The CDR3 DNA reads as TGTGCCAGCAGTTTATTGGGCGGGGGCGAGCAGTACTTC.